This TCR beta chain emerged from a study of persistence of HIV-infected CD4 T cells. Study summary: Donors were ART-treated; their CMV- and Gag-responding CD4+ T cells were isolated. Study findings and constraints: Compared with CD3/CD28-stimulated cells, CMV- and Gag-responding cells showed lower TCRbeta richness. Antigen-responding cells were enriched for degenerate expanded CDR3beta sequences.

The stimulus was an HIV-1 Gag 15-mer peptide pool, roughly 1 ug/peptide/mL. Sorted nonresponding memory CD4+ T cells were CD40L-negative, CD69-negative, CD45RO-high. A roughly 17-hour stimulation of CD8-depleted PBMCs used anti-CD28/CD49d costimulation, CD40-blocking antibody and enfuvirtide. The libraries were made with immunoSEQ version 4 in survey mode. Using immunoSEQ multiplex PCR, the repertoire was profiled, and TCRdb retains in-frame clones only, with some absent. The data hold about 36,000 clones, with more than 75% observed a single time. Worth noting for this clone: Antigen unknown.

CDR3 size: 14 residues. Deletions cut 0 bases from V and 8 bases from J, with 10 bases between. In germline, CDR1 is SGHTA, CDR2 FQGTGA. The chain combines TRBV7-3 with TRBJ2-2; D is ambiguous. The sequence came from an adult with HIV. The donor label of this sample is uncertain. The sample in question was cultured CD4+ T cells from PBMCs, obtained from a patient who received antiretroviral therapy. CDR3 sequence reads: CASSLTMTRGELFF. The DNA of the CDR3 is TGTGCCAGCAGCTTAACGATGACCAGGGGGGAGCTGTTTTTT. Full variable domain (outside the CDR3, taken from reference TRBV7-3 and TRBJ2-2): GAGVSQTPSNKVTEKGKYVELRCDPISGHTALYWYRQSLGQGPEFLIYFQGTGAADDSGLPNDRFFAVRPEGSVSTLKIQRTERGDSAVYLCASSLTMTRGELFFGEGSRLTVL.